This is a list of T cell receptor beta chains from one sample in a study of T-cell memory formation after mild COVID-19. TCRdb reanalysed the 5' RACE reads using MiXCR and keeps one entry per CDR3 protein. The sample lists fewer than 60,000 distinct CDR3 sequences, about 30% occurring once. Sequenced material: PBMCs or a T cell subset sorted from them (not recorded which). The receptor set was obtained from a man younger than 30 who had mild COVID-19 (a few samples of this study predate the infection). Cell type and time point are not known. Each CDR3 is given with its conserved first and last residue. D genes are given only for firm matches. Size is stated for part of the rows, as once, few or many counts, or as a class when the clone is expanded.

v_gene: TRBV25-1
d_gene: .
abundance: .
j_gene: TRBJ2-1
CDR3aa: CASTGDRRQFF
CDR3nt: TGTGCCAGCACCGGGGACCGGCGGCAGTTCTTC

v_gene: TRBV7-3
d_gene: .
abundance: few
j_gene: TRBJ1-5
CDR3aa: CASSLPGLSNQPQHF
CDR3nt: TGTGCCAGCAGCTTGCCAGGGCTTAGCAATCAGCCCCAGCATTTT

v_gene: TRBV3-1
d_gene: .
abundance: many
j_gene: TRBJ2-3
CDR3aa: CASSQEYQGPDTQYF
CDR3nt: TGTGCCAGCAGCCAAGAATATCAGGGACCAGATACGCAGTATTTT

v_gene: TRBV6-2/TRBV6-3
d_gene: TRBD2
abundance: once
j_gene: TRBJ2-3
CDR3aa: CATGSGATDTQYF
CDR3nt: TGTGCCACCGGTAGCGGGGCGACAGATACGCAGTATTTT

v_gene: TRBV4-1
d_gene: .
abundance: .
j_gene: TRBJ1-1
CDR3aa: CASSQAPLMNTEAFF
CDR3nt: TGCGCCAGCAGCCAAGCTCCCCTCATGAACACTGAAGCTTTCTTT

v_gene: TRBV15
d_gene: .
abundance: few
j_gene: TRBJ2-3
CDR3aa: CATTRRAADTQYF
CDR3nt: TGTGCCACCACACGTAGGGCCGCAGATACGCAGTATTTT

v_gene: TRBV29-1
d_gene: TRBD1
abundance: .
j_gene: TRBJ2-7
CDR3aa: CSVGGTGNEQYF
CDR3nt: TGCAGCGTTGGGGGGACAGGCAACGAGCAGTACTTC

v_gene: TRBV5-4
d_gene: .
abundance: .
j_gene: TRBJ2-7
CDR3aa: CASSFAPLYEQYF
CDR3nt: TGTGCCAGCAGCTTCGCGCCGTTGTACGAGCAGTACTTC

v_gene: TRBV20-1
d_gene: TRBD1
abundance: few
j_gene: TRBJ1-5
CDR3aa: CSALTGGDQPQHF
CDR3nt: TGCAGTGCCCTGACAGGGGGCGATCAGCCCCAGCATTTT

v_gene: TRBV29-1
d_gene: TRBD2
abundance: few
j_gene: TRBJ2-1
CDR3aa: CSVEASGLDGSSYNEQFF
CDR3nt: TGCAGCGTTGAGGCTAGCGGCCTAGATGGGAGCTCCTACAATGAGCAGTTCTTC